The source of this T cell receptor beta chain is a study of blood T cells in healthy people across ages. Across the whole study: T cells yielded about one barcoded beta molecule per two cells through template switching.

The CDR3 is 16 residues long. Unmatched junction bases numbered 2, after V lost 0 bases and J lost 4 bases. The V gene's germline CDR1 is LGHDT and CDR2 YNNKEL (reference sequence). Combining a sample-barcoded 5' primer with a J-beta primer mix, a second PCR ran for 7 to 11 cycles. Samples each returned at least 3 million CDR3-containing paired-end reads. Each CDR3 protein gets one entry after TCRdb re-called the 5' RACE reads with MiXCR. The table has hundreds of thousands of distinct CDR3 sequences, roughly half seen once. Isolation per sample recovered at least 7 million PBMCs. Input material: blood. This chain connects TRBV3-1 to TRBJ2-1; 11 nucleotides agree with TRBD2. This clonotype originated in a woman aged 80 or over in good health. CDR3 in DNA: TGTGCCAGCAGCCAAGATCGACTAGCGGGGTACAATGAGCAGTTCTTC. It is translated as CASSQDRLAGYNEQFF.